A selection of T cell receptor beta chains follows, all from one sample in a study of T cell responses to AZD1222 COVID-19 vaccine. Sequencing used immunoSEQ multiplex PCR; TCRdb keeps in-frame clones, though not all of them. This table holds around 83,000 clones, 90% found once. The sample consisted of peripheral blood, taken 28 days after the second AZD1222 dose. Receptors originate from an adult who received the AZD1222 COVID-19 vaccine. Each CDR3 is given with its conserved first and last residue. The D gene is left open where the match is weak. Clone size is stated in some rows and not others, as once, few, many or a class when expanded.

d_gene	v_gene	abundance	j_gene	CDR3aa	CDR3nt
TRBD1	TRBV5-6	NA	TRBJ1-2	CASSSGQGQVGYTF	TGTGCCAGCAGCTCTGGACAGGGGCAGGTTGGCTACACCTTC
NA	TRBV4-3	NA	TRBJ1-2	CASSQDPGGGYTF	TGCGCCAGCAGCCAAGATCCAGGAGGTGGCTACACCTTC
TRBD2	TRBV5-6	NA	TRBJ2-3	CASSRSSGGADFSDTQYF	TGTGCCAGCAGCCGTTCTAGCGGGGGGGCTGATTTCTCAGATACGCAGTATTTT
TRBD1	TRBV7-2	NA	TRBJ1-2	CASSHGTGSYGYTF	TGTGCCAGCAGCCACGGGACAGGTTCCTATGGCTACACCTTC
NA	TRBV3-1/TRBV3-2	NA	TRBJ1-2	CASSPSLGGSGYTF	TGTGCCAGCAGCCCATCCCTGGGGGGAAGCGGCTACACCTTC
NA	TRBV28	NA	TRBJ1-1	CASTGFGGMRTEAFF	TGTGCCAGTACAGGGTTCGGTGGTATGCGGACTGAAGCTTTCTTT
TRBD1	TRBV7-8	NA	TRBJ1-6	CASSSTGGDNSPLHF	TGTGCCAGCAGCTCGACAGGGGGCGATAATTCACCCCTCCACTTT
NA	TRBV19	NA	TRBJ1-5	CASSINPLEDWRGQPQHF	TGTGCCAGTAGTATAAATCCCTTGGAGGATTGGAGGGGTCAGCCCCAGCATTTT
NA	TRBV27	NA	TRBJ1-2	CASSSRSVGNYGYTF	TGTGCCAGCAGTTCAAGATCCGTAGGGAACTATGGCTACACCTTC
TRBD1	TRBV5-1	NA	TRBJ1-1	CASSLGTGEKNTEAFF	TGCGCCAGCAGCCTGGGGACAGGAGAAAAGAACACTGAAGCTTTCTTT
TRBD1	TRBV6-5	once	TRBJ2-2	CASSYVQGVRTGELFF	TGTGCCAGCAGTTACGTACAGGGGGTTCGGACCGGGGAGCTGTTTTTT
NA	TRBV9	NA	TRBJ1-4	CASSGSLTDTSTNEKLFF	TGTGCCAGCAGCGGATCCCTCACGGATACCTCAACTAATGAAAAACTGTTTTTT
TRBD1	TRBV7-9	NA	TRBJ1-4	CASSQGDSYNEKLFF	TGTGCCAGCAGCCAAGGGGACAGCTACAATGAAAAACTGTTTTTT
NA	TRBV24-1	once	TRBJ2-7	CATSEGLGTQPYEQYF	TGTGCCACCAGTGAAGGACTCGGGACACAACCCTACGAGCAGTACTTC
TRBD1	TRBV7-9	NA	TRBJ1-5	CASSRQGLSQPQHF	TGTGCCAGCAGTCGACAGGGATTGAGTCAGCCCCAGCATTTT
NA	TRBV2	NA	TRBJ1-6	CASSDGGSYNSPLHF	TGTGCCAGCAGTGACGGGGGATCCTATAATTCACCCCTCCACTTT
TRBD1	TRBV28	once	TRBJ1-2	CASTVTGVIGYTF	TGTGCCAGCACCGTAACAGGGGTGATAGGCTACACCTTC
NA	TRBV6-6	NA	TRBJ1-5	CASSLLDQPQHF	TGTGCCAGCAGTTTATTGGATCAGCCCCAGCATTTT
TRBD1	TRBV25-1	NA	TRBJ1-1	CASSEETGVMNTEAFF	TGTGCCAGCAGTGAAGAGACAGGGGTTATGAACACTGAAGCTTTCTTT
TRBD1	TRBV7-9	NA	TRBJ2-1	CASSKGQINEQFF	TGTGCCAGCAGCAAGGGACAGATCAATGAGCAGTTCTTC
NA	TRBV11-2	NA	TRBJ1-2	CASSFELWGGYTF	TGTGCCAGCAGCTTTGAGTTGTGGGGTGGCTACACCTTC
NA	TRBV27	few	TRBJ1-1	CASRYQGNTEAFF	TGTGCCAGCCGATACCAAGGGAACACTGAAGCTTTCTTT
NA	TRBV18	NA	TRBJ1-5	CASSLGTPQPQHF	TGTGCCAGCTCACTCGGGACACCTCAGCCCCAGCATTTT
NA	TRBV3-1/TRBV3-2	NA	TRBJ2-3	CASTTPALTDTQYF	TGTGCCAGCACGACTCCAGCTCTTACAGATACGCAGTATTTT
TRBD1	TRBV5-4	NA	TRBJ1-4	CASSYPTGGTEKLFF	TGTGCCAGCAGCTACCCGACAGGGGGTACTGAAAAACTGTTTTTT
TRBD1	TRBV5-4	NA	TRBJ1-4	CASSPGQGVAKLFF	TGTGCCAGCAGTCCAGGACAGGGGGTCGCAAAACTGTTTTTT
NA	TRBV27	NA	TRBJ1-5	CASSPVLGNQPQHF	TGTGCCAGCAGCCCGGTGTTGGGCAATCAGCCCCAGCATTTT
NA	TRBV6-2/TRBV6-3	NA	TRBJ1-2	CASSPPAAPYGYTF	TGTGCCAGCAGTCCCCCAGCAGCTCCCTATGGCTACACCTTC
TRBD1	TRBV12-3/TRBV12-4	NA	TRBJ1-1	CASRPGQGTEAFF	TGTGCCAGCAGACCGGGACAGGGGACTGAAGCTTTCTTT
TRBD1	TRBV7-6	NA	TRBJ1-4	CASSSFQGAVEKLFF	TGTGCCAGCAGCTCTTTCCAGGGGGCGGTTGAAAAACTGTTTTTT
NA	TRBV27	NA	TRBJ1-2	CASWTANYGYTF	TGTGCCAGCTGGACAGCTAACTATGGCTACACCTTC
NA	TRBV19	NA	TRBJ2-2	CASSGSRANTGELFF	TGTGCCAGTAGTGGTTCCAGGGCGAACACCGGGGAGCTGTTTTTT
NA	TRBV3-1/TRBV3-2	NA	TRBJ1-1	CASSQDRFRTANTEAFF	TGTGCCAGCAGCCAAGATCGATTTAGGACGGCGAACACTGAAGCTTTCTTT
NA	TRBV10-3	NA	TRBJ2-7	CAISESSLRRDEQYF	TGTGCCATCAGTGAGTCCTCCCTCAGAAGGGACGAGCAGTACTTC
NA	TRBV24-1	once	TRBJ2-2	CATRQPHTGELFF	TGTGCCACTAGACAGCCTCACACCGGGGAGCTGTTTTTT
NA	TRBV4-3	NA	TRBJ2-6	CASSQEMEGRSGANVLTF	TGCGCCAGCAGCCAAGAAATGGAGGGCCGCTCTGGGGCCAACGTCCTGACTTTC
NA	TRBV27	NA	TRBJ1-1	CASSLRGSTEAFF	TGTGCCAGCAGTTTACGGGGGAGCACTGAAGCTTTCTTT
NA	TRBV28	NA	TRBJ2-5	CASSFNAGQRETQYF	TGTGCCAGCAGTTTCAATGCGGGACAAAGGGAGACCCAGTACTTC
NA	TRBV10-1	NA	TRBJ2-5	CASSEGGGKTQYF	TGCGCCAGCAGTGAGGGGGGCGGAAAGACCCAGTACTTC
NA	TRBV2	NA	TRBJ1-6	CASGGHSYNSPLHF	TGTGCCAGCGGAGGACACTCCTATAATTCACCCCTCCACTTT
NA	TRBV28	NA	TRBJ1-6	CASSLSTGYNSPLHF	TGTGCCAGCAGTTTATCGACAGGCTATAATTCACCCCTCCACTTT
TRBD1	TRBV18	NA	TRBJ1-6	CASSPTADRANSPLHF	TGTGCCAGCTCACCAACGGCGGACAGGGCTAATTCACCCCTCCACTTT
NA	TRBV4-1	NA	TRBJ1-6	CASSQGDSNSPLHF	TGCGCCAGCAGCCAAGGTGACAGTAATTCACCCCTCCACTTT
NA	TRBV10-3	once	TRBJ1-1	CAISDRGGDTEAFF	TGTGCCATCAGTGACCGGGGGGGGGACACTGAAGCTTTCTTT
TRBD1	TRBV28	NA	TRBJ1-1	CASTPPGGFEAFF	TGTGCCAGCACCCCTCCAGGGGGGTTTGAAGCTTTCTTT
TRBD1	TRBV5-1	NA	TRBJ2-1	CASSPRTGYNEQFF	TGCGCCAGCAGCCCCCGGACAGGATACAATGAGCAGTTCTTC
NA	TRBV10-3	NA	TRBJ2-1	CAISERPYNEQFF	TGTGCCATCAGTGAGCGACCTTACAATGAGCAGTTCTTC
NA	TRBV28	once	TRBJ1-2	CASSFRGVNYGYTF	TGTGCCAGCAGTTTTAGAGGGGTTAACTATGGCTACACCTTC
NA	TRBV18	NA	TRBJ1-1	CASSPPGGLEEAFF	TGTGCCAGCTCACCACCCGGGGGGCTCGAGGAGGCTTTCTTT
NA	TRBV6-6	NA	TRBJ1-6	CASSYSGQPSSF	TGTGCCAGCAGTTACTCAGGGCAGCCTTCTTCCTTT
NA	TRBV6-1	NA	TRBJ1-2	CASSESGPRYGYTF	TGTGCCAGCAGTGAAAGCGGGCCCCGCTACGGCTACACCTTC
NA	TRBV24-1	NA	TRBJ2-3	CATSDLTVADTQYF	TGTGCCACCAGTGACTTGACAGTAGCAGATACGCAGTATTTT
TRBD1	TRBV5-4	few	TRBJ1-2	CASSFGQGARYGYTF	TGTGCCAGCAGCTTCGGCCAGGGGGCACGCTATGGCTACACCTTC
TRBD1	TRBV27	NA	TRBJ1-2	CASSRLGTGYTF	TGTGCCAGCAGCCGCCTCGGGACAGGGTACACCTTC
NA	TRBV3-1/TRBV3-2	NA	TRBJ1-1	CASSLFGREAFF	TGTGCCAGCAGCCTCTTCGGACGGGAAGCTTTCTTT
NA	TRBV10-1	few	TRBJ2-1	CAPRDGTSYNEQFF	TGCGCACCTCGGGACGGTACTTCCTACAATGAGCAGTTCTTC
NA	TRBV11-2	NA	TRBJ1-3	CASSLGGFSGNTIYF	TGTGCCAGCAGCTTAGGGGGTTTCTCTGGAAACACCATATATTTT
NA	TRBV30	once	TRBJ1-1	CAWSRSEAFF	TGTGCCTGGAGTCGATCTGAAGCTTTCTTT
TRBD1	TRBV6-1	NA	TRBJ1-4	CASSEGTGGGSEKLFF	TGTGCCAGCAGTGAAGGGACAGGGGGCGGAAGTGAAAAACTGTTTTTT